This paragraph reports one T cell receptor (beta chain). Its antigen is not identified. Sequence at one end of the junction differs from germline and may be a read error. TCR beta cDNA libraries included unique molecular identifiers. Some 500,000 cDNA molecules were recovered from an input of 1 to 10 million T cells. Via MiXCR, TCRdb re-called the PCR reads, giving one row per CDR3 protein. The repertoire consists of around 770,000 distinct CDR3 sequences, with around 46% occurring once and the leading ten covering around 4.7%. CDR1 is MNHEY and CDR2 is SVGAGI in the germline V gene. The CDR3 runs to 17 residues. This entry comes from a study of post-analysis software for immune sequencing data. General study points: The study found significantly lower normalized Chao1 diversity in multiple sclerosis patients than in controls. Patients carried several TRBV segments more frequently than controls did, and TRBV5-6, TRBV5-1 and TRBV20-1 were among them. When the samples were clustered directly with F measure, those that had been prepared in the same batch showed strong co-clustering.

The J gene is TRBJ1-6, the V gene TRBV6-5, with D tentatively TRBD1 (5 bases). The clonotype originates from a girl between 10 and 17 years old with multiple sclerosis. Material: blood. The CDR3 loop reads CASRYFAGTGLGSPLHF. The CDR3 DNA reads TGTGCCAGCAGGTACTTCGCAGGGACGGGCTTAGGATCACCCCTCCACTTT.